These 9 T cell receptor beta chains share one sample of origin, sequenced in a study of vaccination effects on CD4 cells after COVID-19 (dated by TCRdb to between 2022 and 2023). These receptors lack a known antigen. To prepare the library, the immunoSEQ multiplex PCR assay was applied. The table comes from immuneACCESS by way of TCRdb, which keeps in-frame sequences with V and J called. Part of the clones is missing from these tables; in studies checked, under half for an unresolved V gene and the rest for unknown reasons. The sample has about 58,000 clones on record, around 80% of them singletons. The ten largest clonotypes hold 3% to 3.5% of the sample. After around ten days of culture, CD4+ T cells were isolated with the EasySep CD4+ T cell isolation kit. Sequences were derived from CD4+ T cells from PBMCs cultured without peptide, sampled before COVID-19 vaccination. The source of these receptors is a human donor who received a COVID-19 vaccine.

The chain uses TRBV21-1 and TRBJ2-4. TRBV21-1 is shown as a pseudogene. The CDR3 loop spans 16 amino acids. Written as DNA, the CDR3 is TGTGCCAGCAGCAAAGCGGGAGGGGGCCGTCAGGACATTCAGTACTTC. It codes for CASSKAGGGRQDIQYF.

The V gene is TRBV19, the J gene TRBJ2-3; tentatively, D is TRBD2 (6 bases). The germline V and J ends were trimmed by 3 bases and 5 bases, with 12 bases remaining between them. The CDR3 has 14 residues. Germline CDR1 and CDR2: LNHDA and SQIVND (reference sequence). For the CDR3, the DNA is TGTGCCAGTAGTATCGGACTACTAGGAGATACGCAGTATTTT. Encoded protein: CASSIGLLGDTQYF.

This clone was seen more than once but under ten times. The CDR3 spells CASSVEGGQPTGELFF. CDR3 in DNA: TGCGCCAGCAGCGTGGAGGGAGGTCAGCCCACCGGGGAGCTGTTTTTT. V usage is TRBV5-1 and J usage is TRBJ2-2; weak D call: TRBD2 (6 bases). Per germline, CDR1 SGHRS and CDR2 YFSETQ. V lost 4 bases and J 4 bases, leaving 17 bases between the germline ends. The CDR3 consists of 16 residues. Combining the CDR3 with reference TRBV5-1 and TRBJ2-2 gives the whole variable domain KAGVTQTPRYLIKTRGQQVTLSCSPISGHRSVSWYQQTPGQGLQFLFEYFSETQRNKGNFPGRFSGRQFSNSRSEMNVSTLELGDSALYLCASSVEGGQPTGELFFGEGSRLTVL.

The gene calls are TRBV6-1 and TRBJ1-5; D is unclear. The CDR3 extends over 14 amino acids. V lost 2 bases to trimming and J lost 3 bases, with 8 bases between them. Germline V gene lookup returns CDR1 MNHNS and CDR2 SASEGT. The CDR3 region is CASSELGDNQPQHF. For the CDR3, the DNA is TGTGCCAGCAGTGAACTGGGAGACAATCAGCCCCAGCATTTT.

CDR3 residues: CASSLGPGQGDEKLFF. In nucleotides, the CDR3 is TGTGCCAGCAGCTTAGGACCGGGACAGGGAGATGAAAAACTGTTTTTT. The J gene is TRBJ1-4, the V gene TRBV7-8; 9 nucleotides align to TRBD1. The CDR3 runs to 16 residues. J gave up 6 bases and V 1 base, and 6 bases lay outside the gene matches. The germline gives CDR1 SGHVS, CDR2 FQNEAQ.

The chain is built from TRBV28 and TRBJ1-5; D is ambiguous. CDR1 and CDR2 (germline): MDHEN, SYDVKM. This CDR3 region has 14 residues. V dropped 7 bases and J dropped 3 bases, with 13 bases sitting between them. CDR3 sequence reads: CASKGRRINQPQHF. The CDR3 bases are TGTGCCAGCAAAGGTCGGCGTATCAATCAGCCCCAGCATTTT. The entire variable domain, with the rest obtained from reference TRBV28 and TRBJ1-5, is as follows: DVKVTQSSRYLVKRTGEKVFLECVQDMDHENMFWYRQDPGLGLRLIYFSYDVKMKEKGDIPEGYSVSREKKERFSLILESASTNQTSMYLCASKGRRINQPQHFGDGTRLSIL.

This clone was seen once. The chain carries TRBV19 and TRBJ2-3, with TRBD1 as a possible D gene (6 bases). V lost 8 bases and J lost 0, with 9 bases in between. This CDR3 is built from 13 residues. The germline gives CDR1 LNHDA, CDR2 SQIVND (reference sequence). The CDR3 coding sequence is TGTGCCAGTCACAGGGCAAGCACAGATACGCAGTATTTT. It yields the protein CASHRASTDTQYF. Full variable domain (outside the CDR3, taken from reference TRBV19 and TRBJ2-3): DGGITQSPKYLFRKEGQNVTLSCEQNLNHDAMYWYRQDPGQGLRLIYYSQIVNDFQKGDIAEGYSVSREKKESFPLTVTSAQKNPTAFYLCASHRASTDTQYFGPGTRLTVL.

The rearrangement uses TRBV24-1 and TRBJ2-1, with 8 bases that match TRBD1. Germline lookup yields CDR1 KGHDR and CDR2 SFDVKD. The CDR3 has 16 residues. Trimming removed 3 bases from V and 0 bases from J; junction bases left unmatched: 3. CDR3 in amino acids: CATSDLTGGSYNEQFF. DNA for the CDR3: TGTGCCACCAGTGATCTAACAGGGGGCTCCTACAATGAGCAGTTCTTC.

The rearrangement uses TRBV29-1 and TRBJ2-7, with D perhaps TRBD1 (5 bases). The length of the CDR3 is 15 residues. Per the germline V gene, CDR1 is SQVTM and CDR2 is ANQGSEA. Trimming pared 0 bases from V and 4 bases from J, leaving 16 bases between. The CDR3 nucleotides read TGCAGCGTTGAAGAGGGGCAGGGTGGTCGTTACGAGCAGTACGTC. Translated: CSVEEGQGGRYEQYV.